This T cell receptor (beta chain) was obtained from a study of T cell clonality in common variable immunodeficiency. Findings of the study overall: CVID subjects had higher TCRbeta clonality than healthy controls, most marked in about a third.

The V gene's germline CDR1 is PRHDT and CDR2 FYEKMQ (reference sequence). The CDR3 covers 13 residues. V lost 5 bases to trimming and J lost 5 bases, with 10 bases between them. Patients and controls were mostly of Caucasian heritage. This clone was seen many times. What it binds is unknown. Read sequence stops 3 residues before the CDR3 end, and the germline J gene provides the missing end. Sequencing input was equivalent genomic DNA from CVID and controls. Some clones are missing from TCRdb's copy, which holds only in-frame ones; the method was immunoSEQ multiplex PCR. The sample offers 40,000 to 50,000 clones and no singletons, the top ten holding around 9.3%.

This sequence originates from a person between 18 and 69 years old in good health. The sequencing input was peripheral blood mononuclear cells. J is TRBJ2-1 and V is TRBV13, with a weak D call TRBD2 (6 bases). The sequenced CDR3 bases are TGTGCCAGCAGCCGGGACTGGAACAATGAG. It encodes CASSRDWNNE. The entire CDR3 protein reads CASSRDWNNEQFF.